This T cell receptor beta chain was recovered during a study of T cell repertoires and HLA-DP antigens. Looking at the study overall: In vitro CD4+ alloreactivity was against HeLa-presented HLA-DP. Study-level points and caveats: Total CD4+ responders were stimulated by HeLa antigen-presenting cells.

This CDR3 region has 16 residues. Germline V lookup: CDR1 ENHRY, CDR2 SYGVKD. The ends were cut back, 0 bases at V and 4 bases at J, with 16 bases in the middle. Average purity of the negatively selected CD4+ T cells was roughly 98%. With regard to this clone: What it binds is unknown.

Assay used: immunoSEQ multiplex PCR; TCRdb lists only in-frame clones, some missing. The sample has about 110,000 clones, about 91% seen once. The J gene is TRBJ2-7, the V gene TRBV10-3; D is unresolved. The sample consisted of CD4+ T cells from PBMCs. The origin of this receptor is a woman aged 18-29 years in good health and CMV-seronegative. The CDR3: CAISESGGGVGYEQYF. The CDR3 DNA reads TGTGCCATCAGTGAGTCAGGTGGTGGGGTTGGGTACGAGCAGTACTTC.